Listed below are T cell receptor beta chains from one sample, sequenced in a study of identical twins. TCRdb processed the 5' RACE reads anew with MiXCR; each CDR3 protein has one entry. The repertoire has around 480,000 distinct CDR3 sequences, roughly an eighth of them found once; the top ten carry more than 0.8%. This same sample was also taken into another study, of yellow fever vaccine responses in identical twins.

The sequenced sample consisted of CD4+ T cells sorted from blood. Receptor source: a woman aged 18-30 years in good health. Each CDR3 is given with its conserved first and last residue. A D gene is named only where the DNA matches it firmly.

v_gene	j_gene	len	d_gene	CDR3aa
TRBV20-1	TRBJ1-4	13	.	CGLPSGESEKLFF
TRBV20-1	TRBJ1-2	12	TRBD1	CSAIQGRGGYTF
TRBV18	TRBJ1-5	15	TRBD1	CASSPQGQGIQPQHF
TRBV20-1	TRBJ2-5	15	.	CSARAARDPAGTQYF
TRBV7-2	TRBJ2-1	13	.	CASSGILRNEQFF
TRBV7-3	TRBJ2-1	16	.	CASSPNHWGGFNEQFF
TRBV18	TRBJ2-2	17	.	CASSLTPQGRNAGELFF
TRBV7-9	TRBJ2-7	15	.	CASSLGETDTDEQYF
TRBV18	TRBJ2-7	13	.	CASSQEGFYEQYF
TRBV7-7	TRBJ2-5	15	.	CASSPPAALKETQYF
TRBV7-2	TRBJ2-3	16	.	CASSLALRGARDTQYF
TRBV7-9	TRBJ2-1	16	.	CASSKVRGRTYNEQFF
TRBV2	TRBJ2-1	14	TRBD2	CASSESLAGREQFF
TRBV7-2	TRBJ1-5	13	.	CASSLARNQPQHF
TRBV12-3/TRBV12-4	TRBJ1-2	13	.	CASSVQGPYGYTF
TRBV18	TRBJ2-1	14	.	CASSPSSSYNEQFF
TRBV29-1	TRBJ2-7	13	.	CSVGGGVNYEQYF
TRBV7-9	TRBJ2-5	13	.	CASSDRSGETQYF
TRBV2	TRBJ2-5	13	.	CASRDYRLETQYF
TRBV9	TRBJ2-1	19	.	CASSVGHPAQFGSAGLLFF
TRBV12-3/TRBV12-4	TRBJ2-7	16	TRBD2	CASSLKASGTSYEQYF
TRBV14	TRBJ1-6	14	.	CASSQLGLSSPLHF
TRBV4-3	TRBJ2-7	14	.	CASSAGRGQGEQYF
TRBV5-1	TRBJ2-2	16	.	CASSLVPGPSTGELFF
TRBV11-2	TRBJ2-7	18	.	CASSLGLETARLLYEQYF
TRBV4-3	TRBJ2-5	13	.	CASSKGPGETQYF
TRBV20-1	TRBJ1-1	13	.	CSARRSLNTEAFF
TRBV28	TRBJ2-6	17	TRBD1	CASRTGGTLSGANVLTF
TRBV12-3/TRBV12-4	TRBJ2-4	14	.	CASSRGSGGSIQYF
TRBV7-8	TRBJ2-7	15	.	CASSFETIVFYEQYF
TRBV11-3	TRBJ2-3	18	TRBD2	CASSLVPSGGPNSDTQYF
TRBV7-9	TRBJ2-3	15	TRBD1	CASRSRDSRGDTQYF
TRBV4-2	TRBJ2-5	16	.	CASSHHSSQGQETQYF
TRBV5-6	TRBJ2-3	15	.	CASSPPVKGTDTQYF
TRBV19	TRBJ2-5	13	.	CASKGQVKETQYF
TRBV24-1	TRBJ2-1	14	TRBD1	CATSDTRQGAWLFF
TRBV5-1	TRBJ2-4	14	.	CASSPRSDSNIQYF
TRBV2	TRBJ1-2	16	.	CASSTDQPGIGGGYTF
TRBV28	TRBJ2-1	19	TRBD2	CASSPGGLAGTSSYNEQFF
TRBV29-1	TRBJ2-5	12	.	CGSRGGVETQYF
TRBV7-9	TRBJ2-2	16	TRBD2	CASSLPGLAITGELFF
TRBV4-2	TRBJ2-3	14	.	CASSRTESTDTQYF
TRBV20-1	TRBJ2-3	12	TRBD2	CSGGLATDTQYF
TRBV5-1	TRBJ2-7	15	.	CASTREGANSYEQYF
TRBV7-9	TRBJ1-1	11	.	CASRRETEAFF
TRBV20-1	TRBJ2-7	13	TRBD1	CSAQDRGRYEQYF
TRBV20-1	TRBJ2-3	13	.	CSARRISTDTQYF
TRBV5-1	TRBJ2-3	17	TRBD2	CASSWGLAGTSTDTQYF
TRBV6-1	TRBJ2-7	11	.	CASTGVAWQYF
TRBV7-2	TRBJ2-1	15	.	CASSLGTGVGYEQFF
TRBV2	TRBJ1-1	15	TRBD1	CASSRTGIMNTEAFF
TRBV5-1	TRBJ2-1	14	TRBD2	CASSLAGGPHEQFF
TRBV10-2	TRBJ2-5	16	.	CASSEIGEGGQETQYF
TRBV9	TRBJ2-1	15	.	CASSVRSGAYNEQFF
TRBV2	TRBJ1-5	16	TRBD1	CASSDLTGVGNQPQHF
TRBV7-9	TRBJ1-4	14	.	CASSFATDNEKLFF
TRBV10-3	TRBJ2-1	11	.	CAISENNEQFF
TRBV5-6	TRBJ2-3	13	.	CASRDTGTDTQYF
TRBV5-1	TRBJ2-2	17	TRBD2	CASSLAGLAGEAGELFF